These T cell receptor beta chains were read from a single sample in a study of CD8+CD57+ T cells in acquired aplastic anemia. TCRdb re-called the reads through MiXCR, storing one row per CDR3 protein. Here the sample spans approximately 170,000 distinct CDR3 sequences, roughly half being singletons. Sequenced: sorted CD4+, CD8+, or CD8+CD57+ T cells (not recorded which) from PBMCs. All receptors come from a human donor in good health, serving as a control. Both conserved end residues are part of each CDR3. A D gene is named only where the DNA matches it firmly. Size is omitted from some rows. Given values are once, few, many or a class for expanded clones.

d_gene: NA
j_gene: TRBJ2-6
abundance: NA
v_gene: TRBV15
CDR3nt: TGTGCCACCAGCAGCGGCACCTCTGGGGCCAACGTCCTGACTTTC
CDR3aa: CATSSGTSGANVLTF

d_gene: NA
j_gene: TRBJ1-2
abundance: NA
v_gene: TRBV19
CDR3nt: TGTGCCAGTAGCCAGGGGTGGGGGGGGGGGGGCTACACCTTC
CDR3aa: CASSQGWGGGGYTF

d_gene: NA
j_gene: TRBJ1-1
abundance: many
v_gene: TRBV10-3
CDR3nt: TGTGCCATCAGGCTAACAGGGACGTCTTCCACTGAAGCTTTCTTT
CDR3aa: CAIRLTGTSSTEAFF

d_gene: NA
j_gene: TRBJ2-7
abundance: many
v_gene: TRBV9
CDR3nt: TGTGCCAGCAGCCCGAATAGTACCTTACTTTCCTACGAGCAGTACTTC
CDR3aa: CASSPNSTLLSYEQYF

d_gene: NA
j_gene: TRBJ1-6
abundance: NA
v_gene: TRBV12-3/TRBV12-4
CDR3nt: TGTGCCACCTCGACACGGCCAGGGAAGGACTCACCCCTCCACTTT
CDR3aa: CATSTRPGKDSPLHF

d_gene: NA
j_gene: TRBJ2-7
abundance: few
v_gene: TRBV20-1
CDR3nt: TGCAGTGCTAGGGGGGGGGCCGGAATTTACGAGCAGTACTTC
CDR3aa: CSARGGAGIYEQYF

d_gene: NA
j_gene: TRBJ1-1
abundance: many
v_gene: TRBV6-6
CDR3nt: TGTGCCAGCAGTTACAGCGAGGGGAACACTGAAGCTTTCTTT
CDR3aa: CASSYSEGNTEAFF

d_gene: TRBD2
j_gene: TRBJ2-7
abundance: once
v_gene: TRBV15
CDR3nt: TGTGCCACCAGCAGAGCCGGGGGGGCTTCCTACGGGCAGTACTTC
CDR3aa: CATSRAGGASYGQYF

d_gene: NA
j_gene: TRBJ1-5
abundance: many
v_gene: TRBV27
CDR3nt: TGTGCCAGCAGGCCTTATAGCAATCAGCCCCAGCATTTT
CDR3aa: CASRPYSNQPQHF

d_gene: TRBD1
j_gene: TRBJ2-7
abundance: NA
v_gene: TRBV5-1
CDR3nt: TGTGCCAGCAGCACCTACCGGGACAGGTCCTACGAGCAGTACTTC
CDR3aa: CASSTYRDRSYEQYF

d_gene: NA
j_gene: TRBJ2-5
abundance: medium-sized
v_gene: TRBV19
CDR3nt: TGTGCCAGTAGTGGGGCGTGGGAGACCCAGTACTTC
CDR3aa: CASSGAWETQYF

d_gene: NA
j_gene: TRBJ1-5
abundance: NA
v_gene: TRBV24-1
CDR3nt: TGTGCCACCAGTGATCGGGGAACTCAGCCCCAGCATTTT
CDR3aa: CATSDRGTQPQHF

d_gene: TRBD1
j_gene: TRBJ1-5
abundance: many
v_gene: TRBV20-1
CDR3nt: TGCAGTGCTAGAGTGGCAGGGGGCTTGGGCAATCAGCCCCAGCATTTT
CDR3aa: CSARVAGGLGNQPQHF

d_gene: TRBD1
j_gene: TRBJ2-2
abundance: once
v_gene: TRBV11-1
CDR3nt: TGTGCCAGCAGCCCAGGACAGGGGGCGTCCTACGGGGAGCTGCTTTTT
CDR3aa: CASSPGQGASYGELLF

d_gene: NA
j_gene: TRBJ2-3
abundance: NA
v_gene: TRBV18
CDR3nt: TGTGCCCGCTCACCACAGTCTAGCACAGATACGCAGTATTTT
CDR3aa: CARSPQSSTDTQYF

d_gene: TRBD2
j_gene: TRBJ2-3
abundance: NA
v_gene: TRBV29-1
CDR3nt: TGCAGCTCGCGTTCGCTAGCGGGTACAGATACGCAGTATTTT
CDR3aa: CSSRSLAGTDTQYF

d_gene: NA
j_gene: TRBJ2-7
abundance: few
v_gene: TRBV20-1
CDR3nt: TGCAGTGCTAGACAGGGGCTCTACGAGCAGTACTTC
CDR3aa: CSARQGLYEQYF

d_gene: NA
j_gene: TRBJ1-4
abundance: many
v_gene: TRBV6-5
CDR3nt: TGTGCCAGCAGAAGCGCAGGGTCCGATGAAAAACTGTTTTTT
CDR3aa: CASRSAGSDEKLFF

d_gene: NA
j_gene: TRBJ1-2
abundance: many
v_gene: TRBV18
CDR3nt: TGTGCCAGCTCTCCGGACAGCTACTATGGCTACACCTTC
CDR3aa: CASSPDSYYGYTF

d_gene: NA
j_gene: TRBJ1-2
abundance: few
v_gene: TRBV19
CDR3nt: TGTGCCAGTAGTAGGGGGGACTTCTGGGGCTACACCTTC
CDR3aa: CASSRGDFWGYTF

d_gene: NA
j_gene: TRBJ2-7
abundance: NA
v_gene: TRBV19
CDR3nt: TGTGCCAGTAATGCCGGGACCGAGGCCTACGAGCAGTACTTC
CDR3aa: CASNAGTEAYEQYF

d_gene: TRBD2
j_gene: TRBJ2-7
abundance: NA
v_gene: TRBV5-4
CDR3nt: TGTGCCAGCAGCGTAGTACCTAGCGGGGGTACTTACGAGCAGTACTTC
CDR3aa: CASSVVPSGGTYEQYF

d_gene: NA
j_gene: TRBJ1-2
abundance: many
v_gene: TRBV28
CDR3nt: TGTGCCATCCAGTTTATGGGGGGCAAAGGTAGCTACACCTTC
CDR3aa: CAIQFMGGKGSYTF

d_gene: TRBD1
j_gene: TRBJ2-7
abundance: NA
v_gene: TRBV16
CDR3nt: TGTGCCAGCAGCCAAAGGGGACAGGGCGACGAGCAGTACTTC
CDR3aa: CASSQRGQGDEQYF

d_gene: TRBD1
j_gene: TRBJ2-7
abundance: NA
v_gene: TRBV2
CDR3nt: TGTGCCGCCACAGGGGCAGCCTACGTGCAGTACTTC
CDR3aa: CAATGAAYVQYF

d_gene: TRBD1
j_gene: TRBJ1-5
abundance: NA
v_gene: TRBV10-3
CDR3nt: TGTGCCATCAGTGGAACAGGGGACTCGCAGCCCCAGCATTTT
CDR3aa: CAISGTGDSQPQHF

d_gene: NA
j_gene: TRBJ2-3
abundance: many
v_gene: TRBV6-4
CDR3nt: TGTGCCAGCAGTGAGGGATACACAGATACGCAGTATTTT
CDR3aa: CASSEGYTDTQYF

d_gene: NA
j_gene: TRBJ1-1
abundance: NA
v_gene: TRBV10-3
CDR3nt: TGTGCCATCACCGCTAGCGGGGTAGACACTGAAGCTTTCTTT
CDR3aa: CAITASGVDTEAFF

d_gene: NA
j_gene: TRBJ1-2
abundance: NA
v_gene: TRBV7-3
CDR3nt: TGTGCCAGCAGCCGAGGGGGGACCCCTAACTATGGCTACACCTTC
CDR3aa: CASSRGGTPNYGYTF

d_gene: NA
j_gene: TRBJ2-3
abundance: NA
v_gene: TRBV2
CDR3nt: TGTGCCAGCCAAACAGATACGCAGTATTTT
CDR3aa: CASQTDTQYF

d_gene: NA
j_gene: TRBJ1-1
abundance: many
v_gene: TRBV6-5
CDR3nt: TGTGCCAGCAGTTACTCGTCTCTGGAGAACACTGAAGCTTTCTTT
CDR3aa: CASSYSSLENTEAFF

d_gene: NA
j_gene: TRBJ2-7
abundance: NA
v_gene: TRBV10-3
CDR3nt: TGTGCCATCAAATCGACGGATACGTCCTACGAGCAGTACTTC
CDR3aa: CAIKSTDTSYEQYF

d_gene: NA
j_gene: TRBJ1-5
abundance: NA
v_gene: TRBV15
CDR3nt: TGTGCCACCAGCAGAGATCGGGGTCGGCCCCAGCATTTT
CDR3aa: CATSRDRGRPQHF

d_gene: TRBD2
j_gene: TRBJ2-1
abundance: many
v_gene: TRBV6-2/TRBV6-3
CDR3nt: TGTGCCAGCAGACGGGGAGGGGTGGGGGAGCAGTTCTTC
CDR3aa: CASRRGGVGEQFF

d_gene: NA
j_gene: TRBJ2-7
abundance: NA
v_gene: TRBV7-2
CDR3nt: TGTGCCAGCAGCTTATATGCCCTGTCCGAGCAGTACTTC
CDR3aa: CASSLYALSEQYF

d_gene: NA
j_gene: TRBJ1-3
abundance: many
v_gene: TRBV7-2
CDR3nt: TGTGCCAGCAGTCCTACCCGGGATCCAGGAAACACCATATATTTT
CDR3aa: CASSPTRDPGNTIYF

d_gene: TRBD2
j_gene: TRBJ2-3
abundance: NA
v_gene: TRBV20-1
CDR3nt: TGCAGTGCTACTGGACTAGCGGGGGGGCCGGGAGAGGAAGATACGCAGTATTTT
CDR3aa: CSATGLAGGPGEEDTQYF

d_gene: NA
j_gene: TRBJ1-6
abundance: NA
v_gene: TRBV11-2
CDR3nt: TGTGCCAGCTCCCAAACCCCAGGGGATGGCTATAATTCACCCCTCCACTTT
CDR3aa: CASSQTPGDGYNSPLHF

d_gene: NA
j_gene: TRBJ1-4
abundance: NA
v_gene: TRBV25-1
CDR3nt: TGTGCCAGCAGCAAGGGATCTACTAATGAAAAACTGTTTTTT
CDR3aa: CASSKGSTNEKLFF

d_gene: NA
j_gene: TRBJ2-6
abundance: NA
v_gene: TRBV9
CDR3nt: TGTGCCAGCAGCGTAGAGGCCAACGTCCTGACTTTC
CDR3aa: CASSVEANVLTF